Given below is one T cell receptor beta chain in context. Original processing methods: Scientists estimated how many nucleated cells there were by amplifying reference gene primers. TCRdb's copy holds only in-frame clones and misses some; the assay was immunoSEQ multiplex PCR. V and J calls and clone size are given by that table; D and trimming were obtained from the DNA. The profile shows about 92,000 clones, about 90% of them singletons. This sample was included in a study of blood T cell repertoires in COVID-19. Looking at the study overall: Both acute and convalescent COVID-19 samples were obtained from the United States, Italy and Spain. T cells, B-cell-depleted T cells, or PBMCs provided the cDNA or gDNA that served as material.

Trimming cost V 2 bases and J 1 base, with 17 bases left between them. The CDR3 has 17 amino acids. CDR1 SNHLY and CDR2 FYNNEI come from the germline V gene. V usage is TRBV2 and J usage is TRBJ1-1; weak D call: TRBD1 (5 bases). The source of this sequence is a human donor with active COVID-19. The donor label of this sample is uncertain. The sample consisted of peripheral blood. The CDR3 DNA reads as TGTGCCAGCAGTGAAATCAGGGAGGTAACAGGGAACACTGAAGCTTTCTTT. Residues: CASSEIREVTGNTEAFF.